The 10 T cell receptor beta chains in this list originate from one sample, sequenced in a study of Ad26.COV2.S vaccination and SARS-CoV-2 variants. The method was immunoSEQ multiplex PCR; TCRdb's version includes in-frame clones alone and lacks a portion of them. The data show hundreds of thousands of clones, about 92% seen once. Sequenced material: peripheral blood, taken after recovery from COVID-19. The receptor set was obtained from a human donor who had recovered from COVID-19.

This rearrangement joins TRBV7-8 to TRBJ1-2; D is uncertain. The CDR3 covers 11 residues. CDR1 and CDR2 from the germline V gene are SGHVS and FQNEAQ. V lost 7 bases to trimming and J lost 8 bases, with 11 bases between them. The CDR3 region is CASTFGSGYTF. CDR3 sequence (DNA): TGTGCCAGCACCTTTGGATCCGGCTACACCTTC.

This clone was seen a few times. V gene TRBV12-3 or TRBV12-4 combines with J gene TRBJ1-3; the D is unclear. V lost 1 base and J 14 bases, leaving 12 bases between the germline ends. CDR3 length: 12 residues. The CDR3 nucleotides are TGTGCCAGCAGTTTAGGCCCCGGGCCGTTATATTTT. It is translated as CASSLGPGPLYF.

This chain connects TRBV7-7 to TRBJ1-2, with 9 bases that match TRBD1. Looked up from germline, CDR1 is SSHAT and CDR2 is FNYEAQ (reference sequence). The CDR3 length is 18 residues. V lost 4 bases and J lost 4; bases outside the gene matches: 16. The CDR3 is CASSSHNNFTGGFYGYTF. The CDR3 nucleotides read TGTGCCAGCAGCTCACACAATAATTTCACAGGGGGCTTCTATGGCTACACCTTC.

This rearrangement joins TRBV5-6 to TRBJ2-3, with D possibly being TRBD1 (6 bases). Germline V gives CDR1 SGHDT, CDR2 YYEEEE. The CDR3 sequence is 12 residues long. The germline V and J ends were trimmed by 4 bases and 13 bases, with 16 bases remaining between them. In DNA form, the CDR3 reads TGTGCCAGCAGCCCACAGGGCCGGAAGGAGTATTTT. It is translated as CASSPQGRKEYF.

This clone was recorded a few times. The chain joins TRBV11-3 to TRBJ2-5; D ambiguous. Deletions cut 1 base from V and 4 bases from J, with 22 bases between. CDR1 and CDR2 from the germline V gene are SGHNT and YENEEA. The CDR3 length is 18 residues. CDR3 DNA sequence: TGTGCCAGCAGCTTAGGAGGCCCCTTCTCCCAGGTCGGAGAGACCCAGTACTTC. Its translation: CASSLGGPFSQVGETQYF.

The CDR3 DNA reads TGTGCCAGCAGCCCCGGACTAGCGGGGGGGAATGAGCAGTTCTTC. Its translation is CASSPGLAGGNEQFF. This sequence joins TRBV3-1 (or the pseudogene TRBV3-2) and TRBJ2-1; 15 bases line up with TRBD2. V shed 4 bases and J 7 bases; nucleotides not matched to a gene: 2. This CDR3 contains 15 residues. The germline V gene has CDR1 LGHDT and CDR2 YNNKEL (reference sequence).

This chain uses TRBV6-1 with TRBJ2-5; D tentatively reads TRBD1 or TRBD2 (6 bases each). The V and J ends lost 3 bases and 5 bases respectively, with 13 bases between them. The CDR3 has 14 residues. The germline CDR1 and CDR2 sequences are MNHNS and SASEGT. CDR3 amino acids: CASSDRGRFETQYF. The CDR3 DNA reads TGTGCCAGCAGTGATCGGGGGCGGTTTGAGACCCAGTACTTC.

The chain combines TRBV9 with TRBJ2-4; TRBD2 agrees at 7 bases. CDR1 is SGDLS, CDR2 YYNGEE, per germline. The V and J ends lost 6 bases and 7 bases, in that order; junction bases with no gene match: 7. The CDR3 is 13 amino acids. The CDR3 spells CASNGGGGNIQYF. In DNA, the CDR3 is TGTGCCAGCAACGGCGGGGGTGGCAACATTCAGTACTTC.

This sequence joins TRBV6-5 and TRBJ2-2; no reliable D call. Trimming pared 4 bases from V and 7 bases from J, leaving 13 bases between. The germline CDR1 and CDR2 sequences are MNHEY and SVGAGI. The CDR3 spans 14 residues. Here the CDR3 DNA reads TGTGCCAGCAGTTTAAGTAGAGTGGACGGGGAGCTGTTTTTT. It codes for CASSLSRVDGELFF.

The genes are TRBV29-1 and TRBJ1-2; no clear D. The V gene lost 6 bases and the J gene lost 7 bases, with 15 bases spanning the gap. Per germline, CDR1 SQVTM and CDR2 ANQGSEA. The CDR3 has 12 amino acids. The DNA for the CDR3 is TGCAGCGTGGACGACGGAGTGGGTGGCTACACCTTC. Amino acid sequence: CSVDDGVGGYTF.